This T cell receptor beta chain was identified in a study of radiation and T cells in renal cell carcinoma. Study information: Nephrectomy followed 15 Gy stereotactic body radiation by 4 weeks.

The time point is: blood 2 weeks post-SBRT. Treatment: 15 Gy SBRT to primary tumor, nephrectomy 4 weeks later. After SBRT, blood was collected at 2 and 4 weeks, plus baseline. With regard to this clone: As yet, its antigen is unknown.

Germline assignment: CDR1 LNHDA and CDR2 SQIVND (reference sequence). V lost 2 bases, J lost 4 bases, and 9 bases stayed unmatched. This CDR3 has 16 residues. Repertoires were generated with immunoSEQ multiplex PCR, while TCRdb's copy carries only in-frame clones and drops some. The repertoire holds roughly 130,000 clones, with around four fifths as singletons. Study-level results: From baseline, blood top tumor clonotypes peaked at 2 weeks post-radiation. No pretreatment tumor biopsies were available for baseline clonotypes.

Sequenced here: blood, sampled from a patient whose treatment included radiotherapy and nephrectomy. The TCR sequence derives from a woman aged 60-70 years with renal cell carcinoma. This chain joins TRBV19 and TRBJ1-2, with TRBD1 matching 8 bases. CDR3 bases: TGTGCCAGTAGTATATCCGGGACAGGCCTACTCTATGGCTACACCTTC. It encodes CASSISGTGLLYGYTF.